The 8 T cell receptor beta chains listed next were all sequenced from one sample in a study of T cells after yellow fever vaccination. TCRdb re-derived calls from the 5' RACE reads in MiXCR, one entry per CDR3 protein. This sample has some 120,000 distinct CDR3 sequences, with under 8% found just once. This specimen consisted of CD4+ T cells sorted from PBMCs, obtained more than 8 days after the first yellow fever vaccination. These receptors all come from a man aged 18 to 29 who received the YFV17D yellow fever vaccine.

The genes are TRBV10-3 and TRBJ2-3, with 14 bases aligning to TRBD2. The V segment lost 6 bases and the J segment 6 bases; nucleotides outside the gene matches: 8. Germline CDR1 reads ENHRY; CDR2 reads SYGVKD. The CDR3 extends over 16 amino acids. The CDR3 is CAISSPGLAGEDTQYF. The CDR3 region has the DNA TGTGCCATCAGCTCCCCGGGACTAGCGGGAGAGGATACGCAGTATTTT.

There are many counts of this clonotype. The junction shows a germline mismatch at one end, possibly a read error. V and J are TRBV7-2 and TRBJ2-7; a weak D match, TRBD1 (6 bases). The V gene's germline CDR1 is SGHTA and CDR2 FQGNSA. This CDR3 comprises 15 residues. The CDR3, as DNA: TGTCCCAGCAGCGTGGACAGTGGACCCTTATGGAAGCAGTACTTC. Protein product: CPSSVDSGPLWKQYF. Looking up the rest from reference TRBV7-2 and TRBJ2-7 gives the full variable domain: GAGVSQSPSNKVTEKGKDVELRCDPISGHTALYWYRQSLGQGLEFLIYFQGNSAPDKSGLPSDRFSAERTGGSVSTLTIQRTQQEDSAVYLCPSSVDSGPLWKQYFGPGTRLTVT.

The chain carries TRBV5-1 and TRBJ2-3; 9 positions match TRBD2. The CDR3 covers 14 residues. CDR1 is SGHRS, CDR2 YFSETQ, per germline. J lost 4 bases, V lost 7 bases, and 7 bases had no gene match. CDR3 region: CASSPGLASDTQYF. Here the CDR3 DNA reads TGCGCCAGCTCACCGGGACTAGCTTCAGATACGCAGTATTTT.

This clonotype has ten or more counts. The gene calls are TRBV4-3 and TRBJ2-1, with 8 bases aligning to TRBD1. The CDR3 consists of 16 residues. V was clipped by 3 bases and J by 4 bases; unmatched bases: 8. Germline V gene data show CDR1 as LGHNA and CDR2 as YSLEER. The CDR3 DNA follows: TGCGCCAGCAGCCAGGCGACAGGGGACCAATACAATGAGCAGTTCTTC. Its translation is CASSQATGDQYNEQFF.

Ten or more counts support this clonotype. The chain joins TRBV6-5 to TRBJ1-2; D call uncertain. CDR1 is MNHEY, CDR2 SVGAGI, per germline. This CDR3 is built from 12 residues. Trimming shortened V by 8 bases and J by 8 bases, and 15 bases separated the two germline ends. CDR3 nucleotide sequence: TGTGCCAGCGGGTCTTTAGTGGAGGGCTACACCTTC. Encoded protein: CASGSLVEGYTF.

This rearrangement joins TRBV4-2 to TRBJ2-1; 15 positions agree with TRBD2. Germline V gene data show CDR1 as LGHNA and CDR2 as YNFKEQ. This CDR3 comprises 19 residues. The J segment lost 0 bases and the V segment lost 6 bases, leaving 9 bases of the junction unmatched. The CDR3 nucleotides are TGTGCCAGCAGACAGGGACTAGCGGGGGGCCTAAGCTCCTACAATGAGCAGTTCTTC. Its translation: CASRQGLAGGLSSYNEQFF.

This clonotype was detected many times. V and J are TRBV7-9 and TRBJ1-2, with D unresolved. Trimming removed 3 bases from V and 8 bases from J, with 7 bases in between. The CDR3 runs 11 residues. Germline V gene lookup returns CDR1 SEHNR and CDR2 FQNEAQ (reference sequence). This CDR3 reads CASSFGRGYTF. CDR3 DNA sequence: TGTGCCAGCAGCTTTGGCAGGGGCTACACCTTC. Combining the CDR3 with reference TRBV7-9 and TRBJ1-2 gives the whole variable domain DTGVSQNPRHKITKRGQNVTFRCDPISEHNRLYWYRQTLGQGPEFLTYFQNEAQLEKSRLLSDRFSAERPKGSFSTLEIQRTEQGDSAMYLCASSFGRGYTFGSGTRLTVV.

This clonotype was seen many times. The V call is TRBV4-2, the J call TRBJ2-1; 10 bases fit TRBD2. CDR3 length equals 17 residues. CDR1 is LGHNA, CDR2 YNFKEQ, per germline. The V and J ends lost 0 bases and 9 bases, in that order; junction bases with no gene match: 11. In DNA form, the CDR3 reads TGTGCCAGCAGCCAAGATAGTGGTAGCGGGGGGATCAGTGAGCAGTTCTTC. Translating gives CASSQDSGSGGISEQFF.